One and the same sample provided the 24 T cell receptor beta chains below, sequenced in a study of beta chain features in type 1 diabetes. The isolated RNA, all of it, was reverse transcribed, so expressed TCRB transcripts were what got sequenced. The table came from immunoSEQ multiplex PCR; TCRdb's copy has only in-frame clones and leaves some out. Among about 250,000 clones, approximately 14% were seen once, and the ten largest hold more than 0.025%. What was sequenced was naive CD4+ T cells from blood. These receptors originate from a woman aged 40 to 49 in good health.

The rearrangement uses TRBV28 and TRBJ2-1, with 9 bases matching TRBD2. In germline, CDR1 is MDHEN, CDR2 SYDVKM. V was pared by 5 bases and J by 9 bases, with 8 bases of the junction left unmatched. This CDR3 is built from 14 residues. The CDR3 spells CASSSGGPLGEQFF. CDR3 DNA sequence: TGTGCCAGCAGTAGCGGGGGGCCCCTCGGTGAGCAGTTCTTC.

The rearrangement uses TRBV6-6 and TRBJ1-5, with D hard to call. V lost 6 bases to trimming and J lost 0 bases, with 12 bases between them. Per germline, CDR1 MNHNY and CDR2 SVGAGI (reference sequence). The CDR3 has 15 residues. In DNA form, the CDR3 reads TGTGCCAGCAGCGTGGAGGGAGATAGCAATCAGCCCCAGCATTTT. Translating it yields CASSVEGDSNQPQHF.

This clone appeared a few times. The chain recombines TRBV4-1 with TRBJ1-6; D possibly corresponds to TRBD1 (5 bases). Germline CDR1 and CDR2: MGHRA and YSYEKL. CDR3 length: 17 amino acids. The V end lost 1 base, the J end lost 10 bases, and 20 bases lay between the germline ends. The CDR3 nucleotides read TGCGCCAGCAGCCAAGTGGCACGGAGGGGTAAAGGATCACCCCTCCACTTT. Translating it yields CASSQVARRGKGSPLHF.

The table lists this clone with a few counts. V is TRBV6-1 and J is TRBJ2-3; tentatively, D is TRBD2 (5 bases). The germline V gene encodes CDR1 MNHNS and CDR2 SASEGT. CDR3 length: 12 residues. V was pared by 6 bases and J by 12 bases, with 16 bases between. CDR3 amino acids: CASRSLSGIQYF. For the CDR3, the DNA is TGTGCCAGCAGATCCCTGAGCGGAATTCAGTATTTT.

The chain combines TRBV9 with TRBJ2-1; 7 bases are shared with TRBD2. CDR1 is SGDLS and CDR2 is YYNGEE in the germline V gene. V shed 7 bases and J 6 bases; nucleotides not matched to a gene: 7. The CDR3 covers 13 residues. In nucleotides, the CDR3 is TGTGCCAGCTCCACGGGGACTATCAATGAGCAGTTCTTC. The encoded protein is CASSTGTINEQFF.

This sequence joins TRBV4-1 and TRBJ2-7; TRBD1 is a possible D gene (6 bases). Germline CDR1 reads MGHRA; CDR2 reads YSYEKL. Between the trimmed V and J ends, which lost 2 bases and 1 base, there was a span of 15 bases. The CDR3 has 16 amino acids. The CDR3 reads CASSQRLDSLSYEQYF. In DNA form, the CDR3 reads TGCGCCAGCAGCCAAAGATTGGACAGTCTTTCCTACGAGCAGTACTTC.

The chain joins TRBV19 to TRBJ2-7; the match to TRBD1 covers 7 bases. Germline assignment: CDR1 LNHDA and CDR2 SQIVND (reference sequence). J gave up 2 bases and V 0 bases, and 13 bases lay outside the gene matches. The CDR3 has 18 residues. The CDR3 sequence is CASSIERAGRTGAYEQYF. CDR3 coding DNA: TGTGCCAGTAGTATAGAGAGAGCAGGACGGACAGGAGCCTACGAGCAGTACTTC.

With regard to this clone: The same CDR3 can be traced to other DNA sequences in this sample. This sequence joins TRBV6-6 and TRBJ1-2; no clear D. Germline V CDR1 and CDR2: MNHNY, SVGAGI (reference sequence). The CDR3 contains 13 residues. Trimming took 2 bases from V and 2 from J, leaving 6 bases between them. The DNA for the CDR3 is TGTGCCAGCAGTTACGGCCAGAACTATGGCTACACCTTC. This translates into CASSYGQNYGYTF.

This clone came up a few times. V is TRBV4-3 and J is TRBJ2-2, with D tentatively TRBD2 (5 bases). V dropped 2 bases and J dropped 5 bases, with 9 bases sitting between them. This CDR3 comprises 14 residues. Germline lookup yields CDR1 LGHNA and CDR2 YSLEER. CDR3 sequence: CASSQREGTGELFF. The CDR3 DNA is TGCGCCAGCAGCCAACGCGAGGGTACCGGGGAGCTGTTTTTT.

The chain joins TRBV18 to TRBJ1-1; TRBD1 is a possible D gene (5 bases). CDR3 size: 12 residues. Trimming shortened V by 1 base and J by 7 bases, and 7 bases separated the two germline ends. The germline V gene encodes CDR1 KGHSH and CDR2 LQKENI. The DNA for the CDR3 is TGTGCCAGCTCACCACAAACAGGTGAAGCTTTCTTT. Protein product: CASSPQTGEAFF.

This clone has only a few counts. The rearrangement uses TRBV7-2 and TRBJ2-3; 12 bases fit TRBD2. The CDR3 has 16 amino acids. The V gene end was trimmed by 0 bases and the J gene end by 4 bases; junction bases not matched to a gene: 2. The V gene's germline CDR1 is SGHTA and CDR2 FQGNSA. The CDR3 reads CASSLALAGGSDTQYF. In nucleotides, the CDR3 is TGTGCCAGCAGCTTAGCACTAGCGGGGGGTTCAGATACGCAGTATTTT.

V gene TRBV5-1 combines with J gene TRBJ2-7; D is perhaps TRBD1 (6 bases). The CDR3 is made up of 16 amino acids. Germline V gives CDR1 SGHRS, CDR2 YFSETQ. The germline V and J ends were trimmed by 4 bases and 4 bases, with 21 bases remaining between them. The CDR3: CASSPRQALPDYEQYF. CDR3 bases: TGCGCCAGCAGCCCGAGACAGGCCCTCCCCGATTACGAGCAGTACTTC.

This clone was detected a few times. V gene TRBV7-2 combines with J gene TRBJ2-3; TRBD2 matches at 13 bases. Germline V gene sequence: CDR1 SGHTA, CDR2 FQGNSA. Unmatched junction bases numbered 2, after V lost 3 bases and J lost 5 bases. The CDR3 contains 15 residues. CDR3 nucleotide sequence: TGTGCCAGCAGCTTTAGGACTAGCGGGAGAGATACGCAGTATTTT. Translation gives CASSFRTSGRDTQYF.

This chain links TRBV25-1 with TRBJ2-5; TRBD1 might be the D (5 bases). From germline, CDR1 is MGHDK and CDR2 SYGVNS. Deletions cut 1 base from V and 2 bases from J, with 11 bases between. The CDR3 spans 15 residues. The CDR3 nucleotides are TGTGCCAGCAGTGAATCCAGGGTACCACAAGAGACCCAGTACTTC. It yields the protein CASSESRVPQETQYF.

The J gene is TRBJ2-2, the V gene TRBV28, with a tentative D call TRBD2 (5 bases). V was trimmed by 3 bases and J by 5 bases, leaving 10 bases between them. Per the germline V gene, CDR1 is MDHEN and CDR2 is SYDVKM. This CDR3 has 14 residues. CDR3 loop: CASSFNGVTGELFF. The CDR3 nucleotides are TGTGCCAGCAGTTTCAACGGGGTTACCGGGGAGCTGTTTTTT.

This chain connects TRBV29-1 to TRBJ1-2, with D possibly TRBD1 on 6 matching bases. CDR1 SQVTM and CDR2 ANQGSEA come from the germline V gene. CDR3 length: 12 amino acids. Trimming took off 4 bases at V and 5 bases at J, with 11 bases between the two ends. The CDR3 reads CSVGPTGYGYTF. The CDR3 region has the DNA TGCAGCGTTGGGCCGACAGGATATGGCTACACCTTC. Supplemented by reference TRBV29-1 and TRBJ1-2, the full variable domain reads SAVISQKPSRDICQRGTSLTIQCQVDSQVTMMFWYRQQPGQSLTLIATANQGSEATYESGFVIDKFPISRPNLTFSTLTVSNMSPEDSSIYLCSVGPTGYGYTFGSGTRLTVV.

The gene calls are TRBV6-5 and TRBJ1-2; D is perhaps TRBD1 (5 bases). The CDR3 sequence is 14 residues long. CDR1 and CDR2 (germline): MNHEY, SVGAGI. With 0 bases removed from V and 2 bases from J, the gap between germline ends came to 7 bases. The CDR3 region is CASSYSDRNYGYTF. CDR3 coding DNA: TGTGCCAGCAGTTACTCCGACAGAAACTATGGCTACACCTTC.

The chain is built from TRBV18 and TRBJ2-3, with 9 bases lining up with TRBD2. Germline loops: CDR1 KGHSH, CDR2 LQKENI. This CDR3 has 15 amino acids. J gave up 5 bases and V 3 bases, and 6 bases lay outside the gene matches. This CDR3 is CASSPPGGGGDTQYF. The DNA of the CDR3 is TGTGCCAGCTCACCCCCGGGCGGGGGGGGAGATACGCAGTATTTT.

This chain uses TRBV5-4 with TRBJ2-2, with TRBD2 matching over 7 bases. The CDR3 covers 16 residues. Per the germline V gene, CDR1 is SGHNT and CDR2 is YYREEE (reference sequence). The trim removed 3 bases at V and 1 base at J, leaving 6 bases unmatched. The CDR3 reads CASSSLGGGNTGELFF. CDR3 DNA: TGTGCCAGCAGCTCACTTGGGGGGGGGAACACCGGGGAGCTGTTTTTT.

A few counts support this clone. V is TRBV5-6 and J is TRBJ1-1; D may be TRBD1 (5 bases). CDR1 is SGHDT, CDR2 YYEEEE, per germline. Trimming pared 4 bases from V and 12 bases from J, leaving 19 bases between. The CDR3 spans 13 residues. For the CDR3, the DNA is TGTGCCAGCAGCGCCGGACACCTCCTTTTCCCTTTCTTT. It translates to CASSAGHLLFPFF. Together with reference TRBV5-6 and TRBJ1-1, the CDR3 gives the full variable domain: DAGVTQSPTHLIKTRGQQVTLRCSPKSGHDTVSWYQQALGQGPQFIFQYYEEEERQRGNFPDRFSGHQFPNYSSELNVNALLLGDSALYLCASSAGHLLFPFFGQGTRLTVV.

This clone was counted a few times. This chain uses TRBV5-8 with TRBJ1-6; D might be TRBD1 (6 bases). V lost 0 bases and J lost 7, with 20 bases in between. Germline values: CDR1 SGHTS, CDR2 YDEGEE. This CDR3 has 18 residues. The CDR3 spells CASSLEGQSTRGNSPLHF. The DNA for the CDR3 is TGTGCCAGCAGCTTGGAAGGACAGTCAACGAGGGGAAATTCACCCCTCCACTTT.

This clone was seen a handful of times. V is TRBV5-1 and J is TRBJ2-3; the match to TRBD2 covers 8 bases. CDR3 size: 16 residues. Germline V gives CDR1 SGHRS, CDR2 YFSETQ. Trimming at V came to 4 bases and at J to 5 bases, leaving 12 bases not matched to a gene. The CDR3 here is CASSPSGRGGVDTQYF. The CDR3 coding sequence is TGCGCCAGCAGCCCCTCCGGACGGGGGGGCGTAGATACGCAGTATTTT.

The chain combines TRBV5-1 with TRBJ2-2; D possibly corresponds to TRBD1 (6 bases). The CDR3 runs 14 residues. Trimming removed 4 bases at V and 6 bases at J, with 13 bases between. Germline V CDR1 and CDR2: SGHRS, YFSETQ. The CDR3 spells CASSDLQGPGELFF. The DNA for the CDR3 is TGCGCCAGCAGCGACCTACAGGGACCCGGGGAGCTGTTTTTT.

This clone was seen more than once but under ten times. The chain uses TRBV6-4 and TRBJ1-2; D not certain. Between the trimmed V and J ends, which lost 5 bases and 9 bases, there was a span of 13 bases. This CDR3 has 12 residues. From germline, CDR1 is MRHNA and CDR2 SNTAGT. As DNA, the CDR3 is TGTGCCAGCAGTTACGGACTCGGTAGCTACACCTTC. Its translation is CASSYGLGSYTF.